These 2 T cell receptor beta chains originate from one sample sequenced in a study of blood T cells in healthy people across ages. A J-beta primer mix and a sample-barcoded 5' primer were used in a second PCR of about 7 to 12 cycles. TCRdb fed the 5' RACE reads into MiXCR, producing one record per CDR3 protein. The data contain about 1,400,000 distinct CDR3 sequences, 59% of them singletons. Sequences were obtained from blood. The receptors come from a young man in good health.

This clonotype was seen more than once but under ten times. The V gene is TRBV25-1, the J gene TRBJ2-7; D is ambiguous. Germline CDR1 reads MGHDK; CDR2 reads SYGVNS. V was clipped by 4 bases and J by 4 bases, with 11 bases between them. The CDR3 has 13 residues. The CDR3 DNA is TGTGCCAGCAGTGCCTTCCAACCATACGAGCAGTACTTC. Protein: CASSAFQPYEQYF.

The chain has TRBV6-1 and TRBJ2-3; the match to TRBD1 covers 9 bases. After removal of 5 bases from V and 4 bases from J, the junction contained 4 bases not matched to a gene. The CDR3 totals 14 residues. Per germline, CDR1 MNHNS and CDR2 SASEGT. CDR3 loop: CASSTGQGPDTQYF. The CDR3 bases are TGTGCCAGCAGTACGGGACAGGGACCAGATACGCAGTATTTT.